The 2 T cell receptor beta chains below all came from one sample that was sequenced in a study of shared clonotypes between healthy human individuals. Sequencing was performed with immunoSEQ multiplex PCR; in TCRdb, only in-frame clones are kept and a portion is missing. The table records under 600,000 clones, roughly 98% of them present only once. The naive CD8 population came from CD45RO-negative cells selected for CCR7, without terminally differentiated effector memory CD45RA+ cells. The sample consisted of naive CD8+ T cells sorted from blood. The source is a man younger than 40 in good health.

V is TRBV15 and J is TRBJ2-5; D ambiguous. The CDR3 spans 12 residues. The V end lost 0 bases, the J end lost 7 bases, and 6 bases lay between the germline ends. CDR1 LNHNV and CDR2 YYDKDF come from the germline V gene (reference sequence). The CDR3 DNA is TGTGCCACCAGCAGAGAATCTGGGACCCAGTACTTC. Its protein is CATSRESGTQYF.

V is TRBV6-6 and J is TRBJ2-3; 8 bases align to TRBD1. The CDR3 runs 14 residues. Trimming removed 5 bases from V and 3 bases from J; junction bases left unmatched: 4. From germline, CDR1 is MNHNY and CDR2 SVGAGI (reference sequence). The CDR3 DNA sequence: TGTGCCAGCAGTACGGGACAGGTTACAGATACGCAGTATTTT. This codes for CASSTGQVTDTQYF.